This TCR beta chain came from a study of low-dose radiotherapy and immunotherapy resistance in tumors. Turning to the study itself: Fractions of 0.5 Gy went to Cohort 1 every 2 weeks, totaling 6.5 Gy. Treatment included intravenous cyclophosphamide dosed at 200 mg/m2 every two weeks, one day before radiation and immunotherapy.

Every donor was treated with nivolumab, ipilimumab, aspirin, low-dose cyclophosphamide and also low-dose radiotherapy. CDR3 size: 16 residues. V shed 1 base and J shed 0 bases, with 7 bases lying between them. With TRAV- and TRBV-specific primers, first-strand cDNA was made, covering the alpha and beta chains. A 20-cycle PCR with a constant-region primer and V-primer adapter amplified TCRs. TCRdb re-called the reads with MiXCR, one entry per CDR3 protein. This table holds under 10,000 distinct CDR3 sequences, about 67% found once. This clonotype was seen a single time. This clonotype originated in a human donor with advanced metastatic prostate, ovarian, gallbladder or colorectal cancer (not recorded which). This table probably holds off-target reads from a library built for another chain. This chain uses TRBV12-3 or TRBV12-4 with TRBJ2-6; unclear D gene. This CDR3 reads CASSLGGSSGANVLTF. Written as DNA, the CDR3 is TGTGCCAGCAGTTTAGGGGGTAGCTCTGGGGCCAACGTCCTGACTTTC.